Sequencing of this T cell receptor beta chain was carried out in a study of T cells in Graves' hyperthyroidism and ophthalmopathy. Study at large: Peripheral blood draws took place at initial diagnosis, ahead of any treatment.

RNA transcripts were the template for amplifying TCR beta CDR3 regions. HTBI primers were used for first-round RT-PCR of the TCR CDR3. TCRdb reprocessed the multiplex PCR reads via MiXCR and lists one record per CDR3 protein. In the table there are about 320,000 distinct CDR3 sequences, roughly 17% of which are singletons. CDR3 length: 18 residues. Germline loops: CDR1 MGHRA, CDR2 YSYEKL. V shed 3 bases and J shed 4 bases, with 23 bases lying between them. This clonotype was observed at least ten times. Its antigen is undetermined. Whole-study results and caveats: Most expanded thyroid clonotypes above 0.001 also appeared in blood.

Graves' hyperthyroidism showing no ophthalmopathy progression within 18 months was considered stable. Diagnoses were established using clinical symptoms, serum thyroxine and TRAb, thyroid ultrasound and orbital computed tomography. The sequence derives from a man aged 25 to 40 with Graves' hyperthyroidism. The sequenced material came from blood. This chain uses TRBV4-1 with TRBJ2-3; D remains ambiguous. CDR3 loop: CASSQATAPLRRSDTQYF. DNA for the CDR3: TGCGCCAGCAGCCAGGCGACGGCACCCCTACGAAGGTCAGATACGCAGTATTTT.